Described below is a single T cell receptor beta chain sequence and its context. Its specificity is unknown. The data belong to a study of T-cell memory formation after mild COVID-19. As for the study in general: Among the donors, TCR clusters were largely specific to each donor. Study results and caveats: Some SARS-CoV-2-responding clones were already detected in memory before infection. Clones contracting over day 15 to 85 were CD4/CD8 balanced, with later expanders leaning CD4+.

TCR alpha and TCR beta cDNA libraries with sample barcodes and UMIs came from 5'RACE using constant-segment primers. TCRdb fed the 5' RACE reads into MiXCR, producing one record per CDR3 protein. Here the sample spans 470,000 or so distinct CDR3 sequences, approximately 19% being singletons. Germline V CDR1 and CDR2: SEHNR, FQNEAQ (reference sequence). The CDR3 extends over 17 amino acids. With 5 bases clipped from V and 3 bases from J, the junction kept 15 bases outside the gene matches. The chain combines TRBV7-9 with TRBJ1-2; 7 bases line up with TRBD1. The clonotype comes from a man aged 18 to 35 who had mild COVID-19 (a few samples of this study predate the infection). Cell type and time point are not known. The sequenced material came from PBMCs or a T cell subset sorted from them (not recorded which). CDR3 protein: CASSGAGPDREYYGYTF. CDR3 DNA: TGTGCCAGCAGCGGAGCGGGTCCCGACAGGGAATACTATGGCTACACCTTC.